This is a list of T cell receptor beta chains from one sample in a study of Graves' ophthalmopathy and Graves' hyperthyroidism. TCRdb recomputed calls from the multiplex PCR reads with MiXCR, one row per CDR3 protein. The profile shows more than 300,000 distinct CDR3 sequences, 17% of them singletons. Input material: peripheral blood. Every receptor here comes from an adult woman with stable Graves' hyperthyroidism. Both conserved end residues are part of each CDR3. The D gene is left open where the match is weak. Size tells how often a clone was seen (once, few, many) or the class of an expanded clone, and some rows leave it out.

>many|13|TRBJ1-4|.|TRBV20-1
TGCAGTGCCCACGCACGTGAAGAGGAAAAACTGTTTTTT
CSAHAREEEKLFF
>few|14|TRBJ2-2|TRBD2|TRBV10-3
TGTGCCATCAGGGCAGGACTAGCCGCCGGGGAGCTGTTTTTT
CAIRAGLAAGELFF
>many|14|TRBJ1-2|TRBD1|TRBV12-3/TRBV12-4
TGTGCCAGCAGCCCACCGGACAGGGCCTATGGCTACACCTTC
CASSPPDRAYGYTF
>.|14|TRBJ1-1|TRBD1|TRBV20-1
TGCAGTGCGGGGGAGGGACAGTTGAACACTGAAGCTTTCTTT
CSAGEGQLNTEAFF
>.|15|TRBJ2-7|TRBD2|TRBV6-1
TGTGCCAGCAGTCCCGGGACTAGCGGGTTATACGAGCAGTACTTC
CASSPGTSGLYEQYF
>many|16|TRBJ1-5|.|TRBV7-9
TGTGCCAGCAGCTTAGCGGGTTCAGATCCTAATCAGCCCCAGCATTTT
CASSLAGSDPNQPQHF
>many|13|TRBJ1-1|.|TRBV6-1
TGTGCCAGCAGTACCGGCCATAACACTGAAGCTTTCTTT
CASSTGHNTEAFF
>.|13|TRBJ1-1|.|TRBV6-1
TGTGCCAGCACTCGGGACATGAACACTGAAGCTTTCTTT
CASTRDMNTEAFF
>many|15|TRBJ1-2|.|TRBV2
TGTGCCAGCAGTGAGTTTTCCGGTTCCTCCGATGGCTACACCTTC
CASSEFSGSSDGYTF
>many|15|TRBJ1-1|.|TRBV12-3/TRBV12-4
TGTGCCAGCAGTTTGGGTCGGCGGTGGGACACTGAAGCTTTCTTT
CASSLGRRWDTEAFF
>many|13|TRBJ2-2|.|TRBV19
TGTGCCAGTAGTATGAGCAGTACCGGGGAGCTGTTTTTT
CASSMSSTGELFF
>many|11|TRBJ2-5|.|TRBV7-8
TGTGCCAGCAGCTTATCTGCGACCCAGTACTTC
CASSLSATQYF
>many|17|TRBJ1-1|TRBD1|TRBV6-4
TGTGCCAGCAGGTCCCCCGGGCAGGGGGAGTGGAACACTGAAGCTTTCTTT
CASRSPGQGEWNTEAFF
>many|15|TRBJ2-5|.|TRBV9
TGTGCCAGCAGCGTCTCGGGGGTTCGGGTAGAGACCCAGTACTTC
CASSVSGVRVETQYF
>many|16|TRBJ2-7|TRBD2|TRBV11-1
TGTGCCAGCAGCTCAGGCCTAGGACTAGCGGGTGGCGAGCAGTACTTC
CASSSGLGLAGGEQYF
>many|18|TRBJ1-6|.|TRBV7-8
TGTGCCAGCAGCGCCCCAAGACGCGGAGCTGAAACTAATTCACCCCTCCACTTT
CASSAPRRGAETNSPLHF
>many|11|TRBJ1-1|.|TRBV19
TGTGCCAGTAAGGGGGAGCTTGAAGCTTTCTTT
CASKGELEAFF
>many|13|TRBJ1-1|.|TRBV7-9
TGTGCCAGCAGCTTCTACGAGAACACTGAAGCTTTCTTT
CASSFYENTEAFF
>many|13|TRBJ2-7|.|TRBV7-2
TGTGCCAGCAGCACCGGGGGCCCCTACGAGCAGTACTTC
CASSTGGPYEQYF
>many|15|TRBJ2-7|TRBD2|TRBV2
TGTGCCAGCAGCGCCCGAAGACTAGCGGTTTACGAGCAGTACTTC
CASSARRLAVYEQYF
>.|13|TRBJ2-7|TRBD1|TRBV6-1
TGTGCCAGCAGCTCCGGGACAGGGTTCGAGCAGTACTTC
CASSSGTGFEQYF
>many|13|TRBJ1-5|.|TRBV29-1
TGCAGCGTTGGAAGTGACCTTAATCAGCCCCAGCATTTT
CSVGSDLNQPQHF
>many|13|TRBJ2-7|.|TRBV4-1
TGCGCCAGCAGCCATACCGACGGCTACGAGCAGTACTTC
CASSHTDGYEQYF
>many|15|TRBJ2-7|TRBD2|TRBV7-2
TGTGCCAGCAGCTCTTCTAGCGGCAGCTCCTACGAGCAGTACTTC
CASSSSSGSSYEQYF
>.|12|TRBJ2-7|.|TRBV12-3/TRBV12-4
TGTGCCAGCAGGGAGGCTACCTACGAGCAGTACTTC
CASREATYEQYF
>many|14|TRBJ1-2|.|TRBV30
TGTGCCTGGAGTGATGACAGGCAGGACTATGGCTACACCTTC
CAWSDDRQDYGYTF
>many|16|TRBJ2-7|.|TRBV28
TGTGCCAGCAGTTCTAACTCGGGGCGCTACTCCTACGAGCAGTACTTC
CASSSNSGRYSYEQYF
>.|16|TRBJ2-7|TRBD2|TRBV29-1
TGCAGCGTGTCCGGGACTAGCGGGAGCCCGGTTTACGAGCAGTACTTC
CSVSGTSGSPVYEQYF
>many|15|TRBJ2-7|TRBD2|TRBV2
TGTGCCAGCAGTATGTATAGCGGGAGGTTCTACGAGCAGTACTTC
CASSMYSGRFYEQYF
>.|14|TRBJ1-5|.|TRBV30
TGTGCCTGGAGTGGAGGGGGGACGGGTCAGCCCCAGCATTTT
CAWSGGGTGQPQHF
>few|17|TRBJ2-5|.|TRBV24-1
TGTGCCACCAGTGATTATGGGGCGACTACTTCCCAAGAGACCCAGTACTTC
CATSDYGATTSQETQYF
>many|14|TRBJ2-7|.|TRBV6-9
TGTGCCAGCAGTTATTCGATGAGGGGCCACGAGCAGTACTTC
CASSYSMRGHEQYF
>many|15|TRBJ1-6|.|TRBV18
TGTGCCAGCTCACCCAGCCGGGGAAAGAATTCACCCCTCCACTTT
CASSPSRGKNSPLHF